The TCR beta chain under discussion was sequenced for a study of blood T cell repertoires in COVID-19. Study as a whole: Sites in the United States, Italy and Spain provided acute and convalescent COVID-19 samples. Nucleic acid was either cDNA or gDNA, and it came from T cells, B-cell-depleted T cells, or PBMCs.

Seattle cases were enrolled at active infection and followed longitudinally. Per the authors' pipeline: How many nucleated cells were present was estimated from reference gene primer amplification. Sequencing used immunoSEQ multiplex PCR; TCRdb keeps in-frame clones, though not all of them. The V and J calls and clone size are taken from that table; D and trimming were inferred from the DNA. The top ten clones hold around 13% of a sample with under 450,000 clones, about 91% of them seen once. The CDR3 totals 13 residues. Germline assignment: CDR1 MNHEY and CDR2 SVGAGI. V gave up 6 bases and J gave up 4 bases, with 12 bases separating them.

V usage is TRBV6-5 and J usage is TRBJ1-1, with D possibly being TRBD1 (6 bases). The TCR comes from a woman aged 50 to 60 with COVID-19, enrolled during active disease. Sequenced input: peripheral blood. The CDR3 loop is CASRWGGATEAFF. Here the CDR3 DNA reads TGTGCCAGCAGGTGGGGGGGGGCCACTGAAGCTTTCTTT.